These 32 T cell receptor beta chains originate from one sample sequenced in a study of shared clonotypes between healthy human individuals. Naive CD8 isolation took CD45RO-negative cells positively selected for CCR7 and excluded terminally differentiated effector memory CD45RA+ cells. Assay used: immunoSEQ multiplex PCR; TCRdb lists only in-frame clones, some missing. Of roughly 2,000,000 clones in the sample, 85% to 95% were seen once. The sample consisted of naive CD8+ T cells sorted from blood. The receptors stem from a man between 18 and 35 years old in good health.

This sequence joins TRBV6-5 and TRBJ1-1; D is ambiguous. The germline gives CDR1 MNHEY, CDR2 SVGAGI. The CDR3 sequence is 13 residues long. V lost 7 bases, J lost 0 bases, and 9 bases lay in between. The CDR3 DNA reads TGTGCCAGCAACGCCGGGATGAACACTGAAGCTTTCTTT. Residues: CASNAGMNTEAFF.

This clone was counted once. The rearrangement links TRBV29-1 to TRBJ2-7; the match to TRBD1 covers 7 bases. Germline CDR1 reads SQVTM; CDR2 reads ANQGSEA. The CDR3 length is 15 residues. The junction had 8 bases not matched to a gene; V was cut back by 3 bases and J by 0 bases. In DNA form, the CDR3 reads TGCAGCGTTGAGGAAACCGGGACAGCCTCCTACGAGCAGTACTTC. Its translation is CSVEETGTASYEQYF.

J is TRBJ1-4 and V is TRBV7-9, with D hard to call. V lost 2 bases, J lost 0 bases, and 10 bases lay in between. Germline lookup yields CDR1 SEHNR and CDR2 FQNEAQ (reference sequence). The CDR3 is 16 amino acids. Written as DNA, the CDR3 is TGTGCCAGCAGCTTATTCGACGAGACAACTAATGAAAAACTGTTTTTT. Its protein product is CASSLFDETTNEKLFF. The full variable domain, with the rest looked up from reference TRBV7-9 and TRBJ1-4, is DTGVSQNPRHKITKRGQNVTFRCDPISEHNRLYWYRQTLGQGPEFLTYFQNEAQLEKSRLLSDRFSAERPKGSFSTLEIQRTEQGDSAMYLCASSLFDETTNEKLFFGSGTQLSVL.

The genes are TRBV5-4 and TRBJ2-7; TRBD1 matches 10 bases. With 5 bases clipped from V and 1 base from J, the junction kept 6 bases outside the gene matches. The germline V gene encodes CDR1 SGHNT and CDR2 YYREEE (reference sequence). The CDR3 has 15 amino acids. CDR3 amino acids: CASSWPGQGSYEQYF. The CDR3 DNA is TGTGCCAGCAGTTGGCCGGGACAGGGGTCCTACGAGCAGTACTTC. Looking up the rest from reference TRBV5-4 and TRBJ2-7 gives the full variable domain: ETGVTQSPTHLIKTRGQQVTLRCSSQSGHNTVSWYQQALGQGPQFIFQYYREEENGRGNFPPRFSGLQFPNYSSELNVNALELDDSALYLCASSWPGQGSYEQYFGPGTRLTVT.

This chain connects TRBV19 to TRBJ2-1; 12 nucleotides line up with TRBD2. J lost 6 bases, V lost 3 bases, and 6 bases had no gene match. Per the germline V gene, CDR1 is LNHDA and CDR2 is SQIVND (reference sequence). The CDR3 contains 16 residues. The CDR3: CASSMTSGRVGNEQFF. In DNA form, the CDR3 reads TGTGCCAGTAGTATGACTAGCGGGAGAGTCGGCAATGAGCAGTTCTTC.

The rearrangement links TRBV19 to TRBJ2-5; D is tentatively TRBD1 or TRBD2 (7 bases each). Trimming stripped 3 bases from V and 3 bases from J, with 14 bases between. The CDR3 is made up of 15 amino acids. Looked up from germline, CDR1 is LNHDA and CDR2 is SQIVND (reference sequence). Written as DNA, the CDR3 is TGTGCCAGTAGTATTGGGAGGGGGCGTGAAGAGACCCAGTACTTC. Its protein product is CASSIGRGREETQYF.

The chain uses TRBV27 and TRBJ1-4, with a weak D call TRBD1 (5 bases). The CDR3 has 13 residues. V was cut by 1 base and J by 5 bases, with 5 bases left in between. Germline V gene data show CDR1 as MNHEY and CDR2 as SMNVEV (reference sequence). In DNA, the CDR3 is TGTGCCAGCAGTTTATACAGGAATGAAAAACTGTTTTTT. Encoded protein: CASSLYRNEKLFF.

The chain joins TRBV7-9 to TRBJ1-1, with a possible D match to TRBD1 (5 bases). The CDR3 consists of 15 residues. From germline, CDR1 is SEHNR and CDR2 FQNEAQ (reference sequence). V lost 1 base and J lost 3, with 12 bases in between. The CDR3 protein is CASSLVLGGDTEAFF. The DNA of the CDR3 is TGTGCCAGCAGCTTAGTTCTTGGGGGTGACACTGAAGCTTTCTTT.

The J gene is TRBJ1-3, the V gene TRBV7-2, with D maybe TRBD1 (5 bases). The CDR3 extends over 16 amino acids. The V gene's germline CDR1 is SGHTA and CDR2 FQGNSA. V was cut by 4 bases and J by 4 bases, with 17 bases left in between. CDR3 region: CASSSPGTSPGNTIYF. The DNA for the CDR3 is TGTGCCAGCAGCTCTCCCGGGACCTCTCCGGGAAACACCATATATTTT.

This chain links TRBV28 with TRBJ2-7, with D unresolved. This CDR3 has 12 residues. The V gene's germline CDR1 is MDHEN and CDR2 SYDVKM. V was shortened by 5 bases and J by 3 bases, with 8 bases between the two germline ends. This chain's CDR3 is CASSPDNYEQYF. In nucleotides, the CDR3 is TGTGCCAGCAGTCCGGATAACTACGAGCAGTACTTC.

J is TRBJ2-5 and V is TRBV13; 8 nucleotides agree with TRBD1. V shed 1 base and J 2 bases; nucleotides not matched to a gene: 12. Per germline, CDR1 PRHDT and CDR2 FYEKMQ (reference sequence). The CDR3 totals 18 residues. The CDR3 is CASSLVTNKDRAQETQYF. DNA for the CDR3: TGTGCCAGCAGCTTAGTAACCAATAAGGACAGGGCGCAAGAGACCCAGTACTTC.

The chain combines TRBV6-5 with TRBJ2-2; 8 nucleotides match TRBD2. Trimming at V came to 7 bases and at J to 4 bases, leaving 8 bases not matched to a gene. Germline loops: CDR1 MNHEY, CDR2 SVGAGI. The CDR3 is made up of 15 amino acids. The CDR3 DNA sequence: TGTGCCAGCACCCAGCCGGGGGGGGGCACCGGGGAGCTGTTTTTT. Translation: CASTQPGGGTGELFF.

The CDR3 DNA reads as TGTGCCAGCAGCTTAAACAGGGCTAACTATGGCTACACCTTC. Its protein is CASSLNRANYGYTF. The V call is TRBV11-2, the J call TRBJ1-2; tentative D call: TRBD1 (6 bases). Germline loops: CDR1 SGHAT, CDR2 FQNNGV. V gave up 2 bases and J gave up 0 bases, with 7 bases separating them. The CDR3 is 14 amino acids.

About this clone: The junction differs from germline at one of its ends, possibly a read error. The rearrangement joins TRBV14 to TRBJ2-7, with 11 bases identical to TRBD1. CDR1 SGHDN and CDR2 FVKESK come from the germline V gene. This CDR3 spans 12 amino acids. The chain's CDR3 is CASSPGTGGINF. CDR3 sequence (DNA): TGTGCCAGCAGCCCCGGGACAGGGGGAATAAACTTC. Full variable domain (missing parts from reference TRBV14 and TRBJ2-7): EAGVTQFPSHSVIEKGQTVTLRCDPISGHDNLYWYRRVMGKEIKFLLHFVKESKQDESGMPNNRFLAERTGGTYSTLKVQPAELEDSGVYFCASSPGTGGINFGPGTRLTVT.

In regard to this clone: The sample holds other DNA sequences that translate to the same CDR3. The V call is TRBV7-9, the J call TRBJ1-1; D not certain. There are 12 residues in the CDR3. Trimming removed 5 bases from V and 1 base from J, with 5 bases in between. From germline, CDR1 is SEHNR and CDR2 FQNEAQ (reference sequence). The CDR3 sequence: CASSLKNTEAFF. CDR3 in DNA: TGTGCCAGCAGCCTCAAGAACACTGAAGCTTTCTTT.

Note on this clone: At the DNA level, this CDR3 is encoded by other sequences in the same sample as well. The V and J genes are TRBV4-3 and TRBJ2-7, with 12 positions matching TRBD1. Germline V gene sequence: CDR1 LGHNA, CDR2 YSLEER. This CDR3 spans 15 amino acids. The trim removed 4 bases at V and 2 bases at J, leaving 3 bases unmatched. The CDR3 sequence is CASSPGTGGAYEQYF. CDR3 sequence (DNA): TGCGCCAGCAGCCCCGGGACAGGGGGCGCCTACGAGCAGTACTTC.

The sample holds a few counts of this clone. The genes are TRBV13 and TRBJ1-6; a weak D match, TRBD1 (5 bases). The CDR3 covers 13 residues. V shed 3 bases and J shed 6 bases, with 6 bases lying between them. CDR1 PRHDT and CDR2 FYEKMQ come from the germline V gene (reference sequence). The CDR3 DNA is TGTGCCAGCAGCTTGGGGACTAATTCACCCCTCCACTTT. Translation: CASSLGTNSPLHF.

The V and J genes are TRBV11-2 and TRBJ1-2; D is uncertain. CDR1 is SGHAT, CDR2 FQNNGV, per germline. Trimming removed 4 bases from V and 6 bases from J, with 15 bases in between. The CDR3 runs 14 residues. CDR3 region: CASSSSGPGDGYTF. CDR3 in DNA: TGTGCCAGCAGCTCGTCTGGGCCTGGGGATGGCTACACCTTC.

The chain employs TRBV29-1 and TRBJ2-3; 9 positions match TRBD2. This CDR3 spans 16 amino acids. Per germline, CDR1 SQVTM and CDR2 ANQGSEA. J was trimmed by 4 bases and V by 0 bases; bases with no gene match: 8. CDR3 sequence: CSVEDTAGGPPDTQYF. CDR3 bases: TGCAGCGTTGAAGATACGGCGGGGGGGCCCCCAGATACGCAGTATTTT.

The rearrangement links TRBV28 to TRBJ1-2; 7 positions agree with TRBD1. The germline CDR1 and CDR2 sequences are MDHEN and SYDVKM. V dropped 7 bases and J dropped 3; count of bases not matched to a gene: 5. The CDR3 is made up of 13 amino acids. In DNA, the CDR3 is TGTGCCAGCACCGCTACAGGGGACTATGGCTACACCTTC. This sequence encodes CASTATGDYGYTF.

The CDR3 reads CASSPNPSGSVNEQFF. CDR3 sequence (DNA): TGTGCCAGCTCACCAAATCCCAGCGGGAGTGTGAATGAGCAGTTCTTC. The chain uses TRBV18 and TRBJ2-1, with TRBD2 matching over 8 bases. V shed 2 bases and J 7 bases; nucleotides not matched to a gene: 10. This CDR3 is built from 16 residues. Germline V gene data show CDR1 as KGHSH and CDR2 as LQKENI.

V gene TRBV15 combines with J gene TRBJ2-1, with no clear D. Germline V gives CDR1 LNHNV, CDR2 YYDKDF (reference sequence). V was shortened by 4 bases and J by 2 bases, with 15 bases between the two germline ends. The CDR3 extends over 16 amino acids. CDR3 residues: CATSTALGVAYNEQFF. As DNA, the CDR3 is TGTGCCACCAGCACCGCCCTAGGCGTCGCCTACAATGAGCAGTTCTTC.

The rearrangement joins TRBV4-1 to TRBJ2-3; 10 bases are a match to TRBD2. Trimming at V came to 1 base and at J to 6 bases, leaving 10 bases not matched to a gene. The CDR3 loop spans 17 amino acids. Germline CDR1 MGHRA, CDR2 YSYEKL. CDR3 bases: TGCGCCAGCAGCCAAGGGGCAGCGGGGGGGATATCGGATACGCAGTATTTT. It translates to CASSQGAAGGISDTQYF.

V usage is TRBV4-1 and J usage is TRBJ1-5; D not certain. This CDR3 has 14 amino acids. V gave up 3 bases and J gave up 1 base, with 7 bases separating them. Germline CDR1 MGHRA, CDR2 YSYEKL. The CDR3 protein is CASSQETSNQPQHF. CDR3 in DNA: TGCGCCAGCAGCCAGGAAACGAGCAATCAGCCCCAGCATTTT.

The chain combines TRBV12-5 with TRBJ1-2; 7 positions match TRBD1. J was trimmed by 3 bases and V by 10 bases; bases with no gene match: 11. The CDR3 has 14 amino acids. Per the germline V gene, CDR1 is LGHNT and CDR2 is FRNRAP. This CDR3 is CATFDREAHYGYTF. CDR3 bases: TGTGCTACCTTCGACAGGGAGGCCCACTATGGCTACACCTTC.

This clone was seen a single time. Other DNA sequences from this sample encode an identical CDR3 as well. This chain links TRBV4-1 with TRBJ2-7; D might be TRBD2 (5 bases). The germline V and J ends were trimmed by 1 base and 4 bases, with 8 bases remaining between them. The CDR3 contains 13 residues. Germline CDR1 reads MGHRA; CDR2 reads YSYEKL. CDR3 residues: CASSQVGSYEQYF. The CDR3 DNA is TGCGCCAGCAGCCAAGTGGGGAGTTACGAGCAGTACTTC.

The J gene is TRBJ2-7, the V gene TRBV9, with 7 bases fitting TRBD1. Germline V gene data show CDR1 as SGDLS and CDR2 as YYNGEE. CDR3 length: 15 amino acids. The J segment lost 1 base and the V segment lost 3 bases, leaving 7 bases of the junction unmatched. The CDR3 sequence is CASSEGASISYEQYF. The CDR3 DNA is TGTGCCAGCAGCGAGGGGGCTAGCATTTCCTACGAGCAGTACTTC. Based on the CDR3 plus reference TRBV9 and TRBJ2-7, the full variable domain is DSGVTQTPKHLITATGQRVTLRCSPRSGDLSVYWYQQSLDQGLQFLIQYYNGEERAKGNILERFSAQQFPDLHSELNLSSLELGDSALYFCASSEGASISYEQYFGPGTRLTVT.

The V gene is TRBV27, the J gene TRBJ2-7; 10 positions agree with TRBD1. The V and J ends lost 0 bases and 2 bases, in that order; junction bases with no gene match: 7. Germline assignment: CDR1 MNHEY and CDR2 SMNVEV (reference sequence). This CDR3 has 17 residues. The DNA for the CDR3 is TGTGCCAGCAGTTTATCGTACGGGGACAGGGGTCCCTACGAGCAGTACTTC. Translating gives CASSLSYGDRGPYEQYF.

The V gene is TRBV5-1, the J gene TRBJ2-1; 8 bases line up with TRBD2. Losses at the gene ends were 7 bases for V and 0 bases for J; bases not matched to a gene: 6. CDR1 is SGHRS and CDR2 is YFSETQ in the germline V gene. The CDR3 is made up of 15 amino acids. The CDR3 coding sequence is TGCGCCAGCTGCCATACTAGCGGCTCCTACAATGAGCAGTTCTTC. As protein: CASCHTSGSYNEQFF.

There are a few counts of this clone. The chain couples TRBV4-1 to TRBJ1-2; 8 positions match TRBD1. The CDR3 has 14 residues. V lost 1 base, J lost 6 bases, and 4 bases stayed unmatched. Germline V lookup: CDR1 MGHRA, CDR2 YSYEKL. CDR3 amino acids: CASSQGTGRDGYTF. The CDR3 bases are TGCGCCAGCAGCCAAGGGACAGGGAGAGATGGCTACACCTTC.

The chain carries TRBV28 and TRBJ2-1; 7 bases agree with TRBD1. V was clipped by 7 bases and J by 8 bases; unmatched bases: 14. The CDR3 is made up of 15 amino acids. Germline values: CDR1 MDHEN, CDR2 SYDVKM. CDR3 region: CASNRDRVVVDEQFF. The CDR3 DNA reads as TGTGCCAGCAACAGAGACAGGGTAGTGGTGGATGAGCAGTTCTTC.

This chain uses TRBV5-5 with TRBJ2-7; maybe TRBD2 (5 bases). V was clipped by 0 bases and J by 3 bases, with 10 bases between them. The CDR3 is 14 residues long. Germline V gene sequence: CDR1 SGHKS, CDR2 YYEKEE (reference sequence). The CDR3 is CASSLGGQYYEQYF. CDR3 nucleotides: TGTGCCAGCAGCTTGGGCGGGCAATACTACGAGCAGTACTTC.